A selection of T cell receptor beta chains follows, all from one sample in a study of blood T cell repertoires in COVID-19. This table comes from immunoSEQ multiplex PCR, and its TCRdb copy is limited to in-frame clones, with some not included. The sample contains 300,000 to 400,000 clones, 85% to 90% of which appear only once. Sequencing was performed on peripheral blood. The receptors were gathered from a woman in her 70s with COVID-19, enrolled during active disease. The CDR3 runs from the conserved cysteine through the conserved F or W. A D gene is named only where the DNA matches it firmly. A clone size is listed for some rows: how often the clone was seen (once, few, many), or a class if it is expanded.

>.|18|TRBV19|TRBJ2-4|TRBD2
CASSPRTSGGLAKNIQYF
TGTGCCAGTAGTCCACGGACTAGCGGGGGGCTAGCCAAAAACATTCAGTACTTC
>.|16|TRBV6-5|TRBJ1-2|.
CASSYSRDIGVYGYTF
TGTGCCAGCAGTTACTCTAGGGACATCGGGGTTTATGGCTACACCTTC
>.|13|TRBV30|TRBJ1-3|.
CAWKIRGGNTIYF
TGTGCCTGGAAAATCCGCGGTGGAAACACCATATATTTT
>.|14|TRBV10-3|TRBJ1-5|.
CAISESGGGQPQHF
TGTGCCATCAGTGAGTCGGGCGGGGGGCAGCCCCAGCATTTT
>.|16|TRBV9|TRBJ2-5|TRBD2
CASSVATGGGAETQYF
TGTGCCAGCAGCGTAGCTACTGGCGGGGGGGCCGAGACCCAGTACTTC
>.|14|TRBV5-1|TRBJ2-7|TRBD1
CASSRDRRTYEQYF
TGCGCCAGCAGCAGGGACAGGCGAACCTACGAGCAGTACTTC
>.|13|TRBV19|TRBJ1-2|.
CASSEQAMMGYTF
TGTGCCAGTAGTGAACAGGCTATGATGGGCTACACCTTC
>.|20|TRBV1|TRBJ1-6|.
CTSSQDDRERPLSYNSPLHF
TGCACCAGCAGCCAAGATGACAGGGAGAGACCTTTATCCTATAATTCACCCCTCCACTTT
>.|15|TRBV9|TRBJ2-5|TRBD2
CASSVGLATQETQYF
TGTGCCAGCAGCGTAGGACTAGCGACCCAAGAGACCCAGTACTTC
>once|12|TRBV7-2|TRBJ2-7|.
CASSTTNYEQYF
TGTGCCAGCAGCACAACCAACTACGAGCAGTACTTC
>.|15|TRBV18|TRBJ1-3|.
CASSPQGFSGNTIYF
TGTGCCAGCTCACCACAGGGGTTCTCTGGAAACACCATATATTTT
>.|13|TRBV9|TRBJ1-2|.
CASSLDSPYGYTF
TGTGCCAGCAGCCTCGACAGTCCCTATGGCTACACCTTC
>.|16|TRBV27|TRBJ2-3|TRBD2
CASSRLAGEKKDTQYF
TGTGCCAGCAGTAGACTAGCGGGGGAAAAAAAAGATACGCAGTATTTT
>.|11|TRBV19|TRBJ1-1|.
CASLGGTEAFF
TGTGCCAGCCTGGGGGGCACTGAAGCTTTCTTT
>.|20|TRBV10-3|TRBJ2-1|TRBD2
CAISESPGLAGATLYNEQFF
TGTGCCATCAGTGAGTCCCCGGGACTAGCGGGGGCTACACTCTACAATGAGCAGTTCTTC
>.|14|TRBV27|TRBJ1-5|.
CASSLLAGRQPQHF
TGTGCCAGCAGTTTATTGGCAGGGCGGCAGCCCCAGCATTTT
>.|17|TRBV3-1/TRBV3-2|TRBJ2-7|.
CASSHLGLDSYTYEQYF
TGTGCCAGCAGCCACCTGGGGTTGGACTCTTATACCTACGAGCAGTACTTC